Shown below are 22 T cell receptor beta chains from a single sample sequenced in a study of control samples from healthy donors and cancer patients. Profiled with immunoSEQ multiplex PCR; TCRdb holds only in-frame clones, not every one. This sample has about 120,000 clones, with 75% to 90% found just once. The sequenced material came from PBMCs. These receptors were obtained from a woman in her fifties or sixties with colorectal cancer.

This clone appeared once. The chain employs TRBV5-1 and TRBJ2-3; perhaps TRBD2 as D (6 bases). Per germline, CDR1 SGHRS and CDR2 YFSETQ. Trimming pared 0 bases from V and 4 bases from J, leaving 12 bases between. This CDR3 is 15 amino acids long. The CDR3, as DNA: TGCGCCAGCAGCTTGGAACGGGGGACGGCAGATACGCAGTATTTT. Translated, it gives CASSLERGTADTQYF.

This chain connects TRBV3-1 (or the pseudogene TRBV3-2) to TRBJ2-1; no definite D call. CDR3 size: 14 residues. Trimming shortened V by 0 bases and J by 7 bases, and 10 bases separated the two germline ends. Germline CDR1 and CDR2: LGHDT and YNNKEL (reference sequence). CDR3 nucleotide sequence: TGTGCCAGCAGCCAAGACTCCCTTGCAAATGAGCAGTTCTTC. The encoded protein is CASSQDSLANEQFF.

The gene calls are TRBV9 and TRBJ1-2, with a possible D match to TRBD1 (5 bases). The CDR3 extends over 14 amino acids. V lost 0 bases to trimming and J lost 8 bases, with 14 bases between them. Germline values: CDR1 SGDLS, CDR2 YYNGEE. This CDR3 is CASSVDVGGTGYTF. For the CDR3, the DNA is TGTGCCAGCAGCGTAGATGTCGGCGGGACCGGCTACACCTTC.

The J gene is TRBJ2-2, the V gene TRBV7-3, with D possibly matching TRBD1 (6 bases). V lost 1 base to trimming and J lost 7 bases, with 16 bases between them. The CDR3 is 16 residues long. Germline V gene lookup returns CDR1 SGHTA and CDR2 FQGTGA. The CDR3 nucleotides read TGTGCCAGCAGCTTAAGGCAGGGGAGAAGGAACGGGGAGCTGTTTTTT. It translates to CASSLRQGRRNGELFF.

This chain connects TRBV30 to TRBJ1-4, with D unresolved. Germline V gives CDR1 GTSNPN, CDR2 SVGIG (reference sequence). Deletions cut 4 bases from V and 8 bases from J, with 14 bases between. The CDR3 covers 13 residues. In DNA form, the CDR3 reads TGTGCCTGGAATTCTGAGGTGGCGGAAAAACTGTTTTTT. Its translation: CAWNSEVAEKLFF.

The chain joins TRBV7-6 to TRBJ2-7; 8 bases agree with TRBD1. This CDR3 is built from 14 residues. Germline-derived CDR1 and CDR2 are SGHVS and FNYEAQ. Trimming took 2 bases from V and 2 from J; bases not matched to a gene: 2. The CDR3 bases are TGTGCCAGCAGCTTAAGGGGACAGGCCTACGAGCAGTACTTC. This encodes CASSLRGQAYEQYF.

J is TRBJ2-5 and V is TRBV5-4; a weak D match, TRBD1 (5 bases). V lost 4 bases and J lost 5, with 15 bases in between. Germline CDR1 reads SGHNT; CDR2 reads YYREEE (reference sequence). The CDR3 is 14 residues long. CDR3 coding DNA: TGTGCCAGCAGCGAAGGCAGGGCGTCGGAGACCCAGTACTTC. Amino acid sequence: CASSEGRASETQYF.

This chain links TRBV7-6 with TRBJ1-2; a weak D match, TRBD1 (6 bases). Trimming removed 4 bases at V and 3 bases at J, with 24 bases between. The germline CDR1 and CDR2 sequences are SGHVS and FNYEAQ. The CDR3 length is 18 residues. The CDR3 DNA sequence: TGTGCCAGCAGCTCGACGCCCGGTATTGGACAGAGCTACTATGGCTACACCTTC. Its translation: CASSSTPGIGQSYYGYTF.

The rearrangement links TRBV19 to TRBJ2-4; D is perhaps TRBD1 (6 bases). The CDR3 contains 15 residues. CDR1 is LNHDA, CDR2 SQIVND, per germline (reference sequence). Trimming took 5 bases from V and 4 from J, leaving 15 bases between them. The CDR3 protein is CASSVLGARKNIQYF. CDR3 in DNA: TGTGCCAGTAGTGTCTTGGGGGCGCGAAAAAACATTCAGTACTTC. The full variable domain, completed using reference TRBV19 and TRBJ2-4, is DGGITQSPKYLFRKEGQNVTLSCEQNLNHDAMYWYRQDPGQGLRLIYYSQIVNDFQKGDIAEGYSVSREKKESFPLTVTSAQKNPTAFYLCASSVLGARKNIQYFGAGTRLSVL.

V and J are TRBV2 and TRBJ2-1; no reliable D call. V was trimmed by 7 bases and J by 10 bases, leaving 17 bases between them. The germline V gene has CDR1 SNHLY and CDR2 FYNNEI. This CDR3 region has 13 residues. This CDR3 is CASIEARLGEQFF. The CDR3 DNA follows: TGTGCCAGCATTGAGGCTAGATTGGGAGAGCAGTTCTTC. Full variable domain (outside the CDR3, taken from reference TRBV2 and TRBJ2-1): EPEVTQTPSHQVTQMGQEVILRCVPISNHLYFYWYRQILGQKVEFLVSFYNNEISEKSEIFDDQFSVERPDGSNFTLKIRSTKLEDSAMYFCASIEARLGEQFFGPGTRLTVL.

The chain couples TRBV3-1 (or the pseudogene TRBV3-2) to TRBJ1-4; D gene ambiguous. Germline CDR1 reads LGHDT; CDR2 reads YNNKEL (reference sequence). V was shortened by 4 bases and J by 2 bases, with 11 bases between the two germline ends. CDR3 length equals 15 residues. Here the CDR3 DNA reads TGTGCCAGCAGCCTAGCCTCGACGACTAATGAAAAACTGTTTTTT. Translated, it gives CASSLASTTNEKLFF.

The chain is built from TRBV20-1 and TRBJ2-7, with D perhaps TRBD1 (6 bases). V was shortened by 5 bases and J by 4 bases, with 9 bases between the two germline ends. Germline V gives CDR1 DFQATT, CDR2 SNEGSKA (reference sequence). The length of the CDR3 is 11 residues. CDR3 in amino acids: CSAGRGYEQYF. DNA for the CDR3: TGCAGTGCTGGCAGGGGTTACGAGCAGTACTTC.

The chain recombines TRBV6-6 with TRBJ2-3; the D is unclear. CDR1 is MNHNY, CDR2 SVGAGI, per germline (reference sequence). V lost 6 bases to trimming and J lost 1 base, with 11 bases between them. The CDR3 extends over 14 amino acids. The CDR3 nucleotides read TGTGCCAGCAGCCGCCTAGAGGGCACAGATACGCAGTATTTT. The encoded protein is CASSRLEGTDTQYF.

The genes are TRBV6-1 and TRBJ2-7; D not resolved. Trimming stripped 3 bases from V and 3 bases from J, with 6 bases between. The CDR3 sequence is 12 residues long. CDR1 is MNHNS, CDR2 SASEGT, per germline. Written as DNA, the CDR3 is TGTGCCAGCAGTGATGGAAACTACGAGCAGTACTTC. Amino acids: CASSDGNYEQYF.

V is TRBV21-1 and J is TRBJ1-2. TRBV21-1 is an annotated pseudogene. CDR3 length equals 16 residues. CDR3 bases: TGTGCCAGCAGCAAAAGAACCCGGGGCCTGAAATATGGCTACACCTTC. Translated: CASSKRTRGLKYGYTF.

The chain recombines TRBV20-1 with TRBJ1-2; D might be TRBD1 (5 bases). The germline V and J ends were trimmed by 3 bases and 2 bases, with 16 bases remaining between them. This CDR3 is built from 15 residues. CDR1 is DFQATT and CDR2 is SNEGSKA in the germline V gene (reference sequence). Written as DNA, the CDR3 is TGCAGTGCTAGTACGAACTTACAGGTCAACTATGGCTACACCTTC. Its translation is CSASTNLQVNYGYTF.

The chain carries TRBV6-1 and TRBJ2-5, with D perhaps TRBD1 (5 bases). From germline, CDR1 is MNHNS and CDR2 SASEGT. The CDR3 contains 16 residues. Trimming took off 3 bases at V and 1 base at J, with 15 bases between the two ends. The DNA of the CDR3 is TGTGCCAGCAGTGAGGGTGGGGCTTTGGGCCAAGAGACCCAGTACTTC. This encodes CASSEGGALGQETQYF.

CDR3 coding DNA: TGTGCCAGCAGCGCGAGGACTAGGCTTGAGACCCAGTACTTC. It codes for CASSARTRLETQYF. The chain has TRBV7-2 and TRBJ2-5; 7 nucleotides align to TRBD2. The CDR3 is made up of 14 amino acids. Trimming removed 5 bases from V and 5 bases from J; junction bases left unmatched: 8. Germline loops: CDR1 SGHTA, CDR2 FQGNSA.

The rearrangement joins TRBV7-7 to TRBJ2-7, with D tentatively TRBD1 or TRBD2 (6 bases each). Trimming shortened V by 5 bases and J by 5 bases, and 16 bases separated the two germline ends. The CDR3 consists of 14 residues. Germline V gene data show CDR1 as SSHAT and CDR2 as FNYEAQ (reference sequence). CDR3 in amino acids: CASSPQTGGHEQYF. CDR3 coding DNA: TGTGCCAGCAGCCCCCAAACCGGGGGCCACGAGCAGTACTTC.

CDR3 in amino acids: CASSLGAALLRVISYEQYF. Here the CDR3 DNA reads TGTGCCAGCAGCTTAGGTGCGGCACTGTTAAGGGTAATATCCTACGAGCAGTACTTC. The chain couples TRBV7-8 to TRBJ2-7; D is undetermined. Trimming stripped 1 base from V and 1 base from J, with 23 bases between. This CDR3 is built from 19 residues. Germline V gene lookup returns CDR1 SGHVS and CDR2 FQNEAQ.

J is TRBJ2-7 and V is TRBV28; 8 nucleotides agree with TRBD1. Trimming at V came to 2 bases and at J to 7 bases, leaving 7 bases not matched to a gene. Per germline, CDR1 MDHEN and CDR2 SYDVKM. The CDR3 consists of 14 residues. In DNA, the CDR3 is TGTGCCAGCAGTTTAAAACAGGGGGTGTGGGAGCAGTACTTC. It translates to CASSLKQGVWEQYF.

J is TRBJ2-5 and V is TRBV6-4; D call uncertain. Germline-derived CDR1 and CDR2 are MRHNA and SNTAGT. Trimming pared 4 bases from V and 6 bases from J, leaving 21 bases between. The CDR3 contains 16 residues. The CDR3 sequence: CASSAPGYSPQKTQYF. As DNA, the CDR3 is TGTGCCAGCAGTGCCCCCGGGTACAGCCCTCAAAAGACCCAGTACTTC.